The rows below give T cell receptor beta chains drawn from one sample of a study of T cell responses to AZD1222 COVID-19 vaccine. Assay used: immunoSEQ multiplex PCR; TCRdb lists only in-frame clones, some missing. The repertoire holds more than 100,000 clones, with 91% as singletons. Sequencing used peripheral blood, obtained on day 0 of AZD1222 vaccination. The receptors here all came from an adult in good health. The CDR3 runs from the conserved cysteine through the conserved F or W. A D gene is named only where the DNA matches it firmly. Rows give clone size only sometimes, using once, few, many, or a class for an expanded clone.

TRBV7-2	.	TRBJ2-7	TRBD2	TGTGCCAGCAGCGCCACCGCGGGAGGGTTCTACGAGCAGTACTTC	CASSATAGGFYEQYF
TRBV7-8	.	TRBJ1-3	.	TGTGCCAGCAGCTTAGGAAGGGGTAGAGGAAACACCATATATTTT	CASSLGRGRGNTIYF
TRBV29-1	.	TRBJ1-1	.	TGCAGCGTTGAATTAGGGACGATTGGGGGCAACACTGAAGCTTTCTTT	CSVELGTIGGNTEAFF
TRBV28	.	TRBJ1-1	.	TGTGCCAGCAGTTTATGGGGGGACATGAACACTGAAGCTTTCTTT	CASSLWGDMNTEAFF
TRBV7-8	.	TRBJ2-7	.	TGTGCCAGCAGCTTACTCGGGGGCGAGCAGTACTTC	CASSLLGGEQYF
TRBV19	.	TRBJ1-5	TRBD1	TGTGCCAGTAGGACGGACAGGGGAGGCAATCAGCCCCAGCATTTT	CASRTDRGGNQPQHF
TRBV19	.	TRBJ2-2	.	TGTGCCAGTAGTGACCCGAACACCGGGGAGCTGTTTTTT	CASSDPNTGELFF
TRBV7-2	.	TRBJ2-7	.	TGTGCCAGCAGCTTTCGAACAGGTCCCTCCTACGAGCAGTACTTC	CASSFRTGPSYEQYF
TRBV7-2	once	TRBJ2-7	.	TGTGCCAGCAGCTCCCCAAGGGGGCGGGAGAACTCCTACGAGCAGTACTTC	CASSSPRGRENSYEQYF
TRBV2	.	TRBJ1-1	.	TGTGCCAGCAGTTACAGGGAAAGCACTGAAGCTTTCTTT	CASSYRESTEAFF
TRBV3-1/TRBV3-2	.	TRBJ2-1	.	TGTGCCAGCAGCCTCTGGGCTCGCCCCTACAATGAGCAGTTCTTC	CASSLWARPYNEQFF